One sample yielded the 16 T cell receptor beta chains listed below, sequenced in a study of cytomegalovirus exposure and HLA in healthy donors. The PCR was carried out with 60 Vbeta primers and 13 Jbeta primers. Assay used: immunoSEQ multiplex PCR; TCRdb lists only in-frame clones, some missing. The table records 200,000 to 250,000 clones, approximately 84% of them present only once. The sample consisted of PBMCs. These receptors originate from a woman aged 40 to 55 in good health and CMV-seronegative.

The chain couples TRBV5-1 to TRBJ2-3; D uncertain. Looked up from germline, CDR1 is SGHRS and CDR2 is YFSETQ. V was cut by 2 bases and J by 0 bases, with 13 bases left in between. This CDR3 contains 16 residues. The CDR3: CASSLTQRVSTDTQYF. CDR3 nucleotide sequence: TGCGCCAGCAGCTTAACCCAGCGAGTTAGCACAGATACGCAGTATTTT.

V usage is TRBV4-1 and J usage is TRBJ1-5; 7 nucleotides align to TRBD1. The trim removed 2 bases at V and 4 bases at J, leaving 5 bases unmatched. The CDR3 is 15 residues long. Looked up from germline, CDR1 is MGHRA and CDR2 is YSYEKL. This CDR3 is CASSQTGVENQPQHF. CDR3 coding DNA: TGCGCCAGCAGCCAAACAGGGGTGGAAAATCAGCCCCAGCATTTT.

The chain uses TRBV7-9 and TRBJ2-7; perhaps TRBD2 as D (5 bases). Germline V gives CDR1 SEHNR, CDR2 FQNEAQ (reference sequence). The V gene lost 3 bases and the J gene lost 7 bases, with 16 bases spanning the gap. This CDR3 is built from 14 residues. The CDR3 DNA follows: TGTGCCAGCAGCTTGTCCCAGGCAGGAGGTGAGCAGTACTTC. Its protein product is CASSLSQAGGEQYF.

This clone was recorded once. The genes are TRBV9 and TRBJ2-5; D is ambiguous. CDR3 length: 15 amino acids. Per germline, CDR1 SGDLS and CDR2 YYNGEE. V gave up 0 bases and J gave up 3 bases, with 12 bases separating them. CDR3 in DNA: TGTGCCAGCAGCGTAGGAACCCGGTCCGAAGAGACCCAGTACTTC. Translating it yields CASSVGTRSEETQYF.

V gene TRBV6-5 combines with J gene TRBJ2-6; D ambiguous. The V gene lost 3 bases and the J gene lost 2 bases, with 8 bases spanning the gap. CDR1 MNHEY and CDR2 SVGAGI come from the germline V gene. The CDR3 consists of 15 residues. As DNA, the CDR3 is TGTGCCAGCAGTTATTCAGGTGCTGGGGCCAACGTCCTGACTTTC. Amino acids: CASSYSGAGANVLTF.

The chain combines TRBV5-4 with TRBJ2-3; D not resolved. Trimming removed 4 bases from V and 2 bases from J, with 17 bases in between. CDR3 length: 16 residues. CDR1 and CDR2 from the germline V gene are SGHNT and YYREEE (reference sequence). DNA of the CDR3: TGTGCCAGCAGCATCCGGGTAAGCGACCTCACAGATACGCAGTATTTT. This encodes CASSIRVSDLTDTQYF.

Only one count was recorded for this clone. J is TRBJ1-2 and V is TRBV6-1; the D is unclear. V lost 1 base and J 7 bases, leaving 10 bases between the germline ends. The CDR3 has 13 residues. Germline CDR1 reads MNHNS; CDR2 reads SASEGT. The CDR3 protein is CASSEDWGGGYTF. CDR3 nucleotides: TGTGCCAGCAGTGAAGATTGGGGAGGTGGCTACACCTTC.

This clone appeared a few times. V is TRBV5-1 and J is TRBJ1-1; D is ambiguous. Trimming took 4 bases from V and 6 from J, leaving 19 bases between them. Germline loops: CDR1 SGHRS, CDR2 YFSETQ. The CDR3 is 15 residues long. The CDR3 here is CASSPAPELRAEAFF. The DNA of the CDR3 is TGCGCCAGCAGCCCTGCGCCAGAACTTCGGGCTGAAGCTTTCTTT.

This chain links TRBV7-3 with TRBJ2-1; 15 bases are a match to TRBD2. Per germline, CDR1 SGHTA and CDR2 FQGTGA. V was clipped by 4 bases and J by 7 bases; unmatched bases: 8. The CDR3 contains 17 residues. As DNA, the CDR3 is TGTGCCAGCAGCTCGGCCGGCGGACTAGCGGGGGGGAATGAGCAGTTCTTC. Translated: CASSSAGGLAGGNEQFF. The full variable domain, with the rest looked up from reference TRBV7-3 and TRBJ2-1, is GAGVSQTPSNKVTEKGKYVELRCDPISGHTALYWYRQSLGQGPEFLIYFQGTGAADDSGLPNDRFFAVRPEGSVSTLKIQRTERGDSAVYLCASSSAGGLAGGNEQFFGPGTRLTVL.

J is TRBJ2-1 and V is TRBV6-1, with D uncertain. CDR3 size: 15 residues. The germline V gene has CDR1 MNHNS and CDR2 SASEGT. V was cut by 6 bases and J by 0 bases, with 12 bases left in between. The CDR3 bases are TGTGCCAGCAGCCAGCCGAGGAGCTCCTACAATGAGCAGTTCTTC. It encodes CASSQPRSSYNEQFF.

CDR3 in DNA: TGTGCCAGCAGGACAGGGGGCGGCACAGATACGCAGTATTTT. Its translation: CASRTGGGTDTQYF. The chain uses TRBV2 and TRBJ2-3; 10 nucleotides match TRBD1. V shed 6 bases, J shed 1 base, and the junction held 1 base outside the gene matches. CDR1 is SNHLY, CDR2 FYNNEI, per germline. This CDR3 spans 14 amino acids.

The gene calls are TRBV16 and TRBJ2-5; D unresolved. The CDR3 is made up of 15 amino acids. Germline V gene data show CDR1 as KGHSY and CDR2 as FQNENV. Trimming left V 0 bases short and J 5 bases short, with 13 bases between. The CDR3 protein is CASSQSKLIRETQYF. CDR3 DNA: TGTGCCAGCAGCCAATCAAAGCTGATTCGTGAGACCCAGTACTTC.

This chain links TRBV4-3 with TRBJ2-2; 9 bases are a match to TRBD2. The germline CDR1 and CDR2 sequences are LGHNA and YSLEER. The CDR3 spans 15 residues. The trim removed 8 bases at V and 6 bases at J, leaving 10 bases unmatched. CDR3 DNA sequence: TGCGCCAGCCGCGCCCGGCGGGGGGGCCCCGGGGAGCTGTTTTTT. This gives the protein CASRARRGGPGELFF.

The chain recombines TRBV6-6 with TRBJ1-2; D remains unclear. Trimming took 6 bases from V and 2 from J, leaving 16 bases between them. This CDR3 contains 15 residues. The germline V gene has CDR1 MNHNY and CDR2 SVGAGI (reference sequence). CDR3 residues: CASSARVELNYGYTF. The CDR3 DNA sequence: TGTGCCAGCAGCGCCCGGGTGGAGCTAAACTATGGCTACACCTTC.

CDR3 bases: TGTGCCAGCAGCTCCTACTCCTACGAGCAGTACTTC. Residues: CASSSYSYEQYF. This chain links TRBV5-5 with TRBJ2-7; D gene unclear. Germline loops: CDR1 SGHKS, CDR2 YYEKEE (reference sequence). V lost 3 bases to trimming and J lost 0 bases, with 4 bases between them. The CDR3 has 12 amino acids.

CDR3 DNA: TGTGCCAGCAGTTATCAGGGTAGGGGACAGCCCCAGCATTTT. This sequence encodes CASSYQGRGQPQHF. The rearrangement uses TRBV6-6 and TRBJ1-5, with D perhaps matching TRBD1 (5 bases). Trimming left V 3 bases short and J 7 bases short, with 13 bases between. The germline V gene encodes CDR1 MNHNY and CDR2 SVGAGI (reference sequence). The CDR3 consists of 14 residues.